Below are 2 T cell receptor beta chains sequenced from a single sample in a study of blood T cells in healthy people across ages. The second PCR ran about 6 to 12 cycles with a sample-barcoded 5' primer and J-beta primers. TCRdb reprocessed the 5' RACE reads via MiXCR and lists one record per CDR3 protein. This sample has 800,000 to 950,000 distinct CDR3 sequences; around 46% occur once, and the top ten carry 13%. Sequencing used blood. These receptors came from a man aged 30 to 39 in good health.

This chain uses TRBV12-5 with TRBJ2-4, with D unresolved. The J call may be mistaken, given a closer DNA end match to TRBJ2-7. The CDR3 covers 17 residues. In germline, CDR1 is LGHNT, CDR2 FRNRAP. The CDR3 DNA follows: TGTGCTAGTGGTTTGGTACCATGGACGGCGAGCTCCTACGAGCAGTACTTC. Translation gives CASGLVPWTASSYEQYF.

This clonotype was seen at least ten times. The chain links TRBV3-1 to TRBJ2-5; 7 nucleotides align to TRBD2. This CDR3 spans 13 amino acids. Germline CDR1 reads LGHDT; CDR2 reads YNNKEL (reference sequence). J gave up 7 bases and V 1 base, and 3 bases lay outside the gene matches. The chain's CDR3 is CASSQAGRGTQYF. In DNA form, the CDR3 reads TGTGCCAGCAGCCAAGCAGGGAGGGGGACCCAGTACTTC.